One and the same sample provided the 5 T cell receptor beta chains below, sequenced in a study of T cell responses to AZD1222 COVID-19 vaccine. Produced via immunoSEQ multiplex PCR; TCRdb's table is partial and in-frame only. The data hold tens of thousands of clones, with about 81% observed a single time. Here the sequenced sample was peripheral blood, taken on day 0 of AZD1222 vaccination. Source of these receptors: an adult in good health.

The J gene is TRBJ1-5, the V gene TRBV10-2; TRBD1 might be the D (6 bases). This CDR3 contains 17 residues. Germline CDR1 reads WSHSY; CDR2 reads SAAADI. Trimming removed 6 bases at V and 4 bases at J, with 22 bases between. In DNA form, the CDR3 reads TGCGCCAGCAGCCTCAACGGGGGGCGGGACAATAATCAGCCCCAGCATTTT. This encodes CASSLNGGRDNNQPQHF.

The J gene is TRBJ1-5, the V gene TRBV10-2; 7 bases match TRBD1. The CDR3 has 17 residues. Germline assignment: CDR1 WSHSY and CDR2 SAAADI. Unmatched junction bases numbered 9, after V lost 4 bases and J lost 0 bases. The CDR3: CASSVNLEGASNQPQHF. The CDR3 DNA follows: TGCGCCAGCAGTGTTAATCTCGAGGGGGCTAGCAATCAGCCCCAGCATTTT.

The chain has TRBV15 and TRBJ1-4; D ambiguous. Germline V CDR1 and CDR2: LNHNV, YYDKDF (reference sequence). Trimming stripped 2 bases from V and 3 bases from J, with 7 bases between. This CDR3 is built from 14 residues. CDR3 nucleotide sequence: TGTGCCACCAGCAGATATGGGGCTAATGAAAAACTGTTTTTT. Translation gives CATSRYGANEKLFF.

The V call is TRBV2, the J call TRBJ2-7; TRBD2 agrees at 14 bases. V lost 6 bases and J lost 3; bases outside the gene matches: 13. The CDR3 has 18 amino acids. Germline V CDR1 and CDR2: SNHLY, FYNNEI. CDR3 nucleotides: TGTGCCAGCAGAGCCGGGACTAGCGGGAGAGGGAATTACTACGAGCAGTACTTC. Encoded protein: CASRAGTSGRGNYYEQYF.

The chain employs TRBV19 and TRBJ2-5; 9 bases are shared with TRBD1. The CDR3 loop spans 16 amino acids. V shed 3 bases and J 5 bases; nucleotides not matched to a gene: 10. From germline, CDR1 is LNHDA and CDR2 SQIVND (reference sequence). CDR3 region: CASSMRNRGRWETQYF. CDR3 nucleotides: TGTGCCAGTAGTATGAGAAACAGGGGGCGCTGGGAGACCCAGTACTTC.